The 18 T cell receptor beta chains in this list originate from one sample, sequenced in a study of OX40 agonist ivuxolimab in advanced cancers. Sequencing used immunoSEQ multiplex PCR; TCRdb keeps in-frame clones, though not all of them. The sample carries under 80,000 clones, around 90% recorded once. This sample comprised CD4+ or CD8+ T cells sorted from blood, obtained in a trial of the OX40 agonist ivuxolimab. The receptors were sampled from an adult with an advanced solid tumor such as melanoma, head and neck, liver or kidney cancer.

This chain links TRBV6-1 with TRBJ2-7; TRBD1 is a possible D gene (5 bases). Germline V CDR1 and CDR2: MNHNS, SASEGT. The CDR3 consists of 11 residues. Deletions cut 6 bases from V and 6 bases from J, with 9 bases between. The DNA of the CDR3 is TGTGCCAGCAGCACAGGATTCGAGCAGTACTTC. Its protein product is CASSTGFEQYF.

This sequence joins TRBV9 and TRBJ1-4; D uncertain. The CDR3 is 16 residues long. Trimming removed 4 bases at V and 0 bases at J, with 13 bases between. In germline, CDR1 is SGDLS, CDR2 YYNGEE. The CDR3 DNA is TGTGCCAGCAGCCTCGGGCTGAGTGCAACTAATGAAAAACTGTTTTTT. Encoded protein: CASSLGLSATNEKLFF.

This clone was counted only a few times. This chain uses TRBV18 with TRBJ2-5; 14 bases match TRBD2. V shed 2 bases, J shed 5 bases, and the junction held 4 bases outside the gene matches. The CDR3 totals 16 residues. Germline V gene sequence: CDR1 KGHSH, CDR2 LQKENI. The CDR3 DNA reads TGTGCCAGCTCACCAAAAGGACTAGCGGGGGGTGAGACCCAGTACTTC. This codes for CASSPKGLAGGETQYF.

The rearrangement joins TRBV6-1 to TRBJ1-1; TRBD1 matches at 8 bases. V lost 5 bases to trimming and J lost 4 bases; unmatched junction nucleotides: 9. CDR1 is MNHNS and CDR2 is SASEGT in the germline V gene. This CDR3 is built from 15 residues. The CDR3 spells CASSPWATGGTEAFF. The CDR3 DNA sequence: TGTGCCAGCAGTCCCTGGGCCACAGGGGGCACTGAAGCTTTCTTT.

The CDR3 sequence is CASSWGLGVYNEQFF. CDR3 DNA sequence: TGTGCCAGCAGCTGGGGACTTGGGGTTTACAATGAGCAGTTCTTC. The chain uses TRBV11-2 and TRBJ2-1; D possibly corresponds to TRBD2 (6 bases). This CDR3 is built from 15 residues. V was trimmed by 4 bases and J by 4 bases, leaving 14 bases between them. Germline lookup yields CDR1 SGHAT and CDR2 FQNNGV.

The chain combines TRBV5-2 with TRBJ1-2. TRBV5-2 is given as a pseudogene. There are 16 residues in the CDR3. CDR3 loop: CASNGSWIRKTYGYTF. The CDR3 region has the DNA TGTGCCAGCAATGGGAGCTGGATACGAAAGACCTATGGCTACACCTTC.

This rearrangement joins TRBV6-6 to TRBJ1-2; 10 bases match TRBD1. The junction had 7 bases not matched to a gene; V was cut back by 3 bases and J by 6 bases. Germline V gene lookup returns CDR1 MNHNY and CDR2 SVGAGI (reference sequence). CDR3 length equals 15 residues. As DNA, the CDR3 is TGTGCCAGCAGTTATTCTGGACAGGGGGGGAATGGCTACACCTTC. This gives the protein CASSYSGQGGNGYTF.

This sequence joins TRBV30 and TRBJ2-3; possible D gene TRBD2, 5 bases. Germline V gives CDR1 GTSNPN, CDR2 SVGIG (reference sequence). The CDR3 runs to 13 residues. V was cut by 5 bases and J by 1 base, with 10 bases left in between. This CDR3 is CAWGYGGTDTQYF. CDR3 coding DNA: TGTGCCTGGGGTTACGGGGGCACAGATACGCAGTATTTT.

This chain links TRBV4-2 with TRBJ2-3; TRBD2 aligns across 15 bases. The CDR3 extends over 17 amino acids. The V segment lost 6 bases and the J segment 1 base; nucleotides outside the gene matches: 5. Germline V gives CDR1 LGHNA, CDR2 YNFKEQ. CDR3 sequence: CASRRTSGRAGTDTQYF. The CDR3 coding sequence is TGTGCCAGCAGACGGACTAGCGGGAGGGCGGGCACAGATACGCAGTATTTT.

CDR3 in amino acids: CASSPPIGQSYEQYF. The DNA for the CDR3 is TGTGCCAGCTCACCACCGATAGGACAGTCCTACGAGCAGTACTTC. The rearrangement joins TRBV18 to TRBJ2-7; D is perhaps TRBD1 (6 bases). Looked up from germline, CDR1 is KGHSH and CDR2 is LQKENI. The CDR3 loop spans 15 amino acids. V lost 0 bases and J lost 1, with 10 bases in between. The full variable domain, rest sourced from reference TRBV18 and TRBJ2-7, is NAGVMQNPRHLVRRRGQEARLRCSPMKGHSHVYWYRQLPEEGLKFMVYLQKENIIDESGMPKERFSAEFPKEGPSILRIQQVVRGDSAAYFCASSPPIGQSYEQYFGPGTRLTVT.

V usage is TRBV2 and J usage is TRBJ1-3; D is unresolved. In germline, CDR1 is SNHLY, CDR2 FYNNEI. The CDR3 is made up of 17 amino acids. Trimming took off 6 bases at V and 0 bases at J, with 18 bases between the two ends. The CDR3 sequence: CASREIGRKSSGNTIYF. DNA for the CDR3: TGTGCCAGCAGAGAGATCGGCCGGAAGAGCTCTGGAAACACCATATATTTT.

The chain links TRBV9 to TRBJ1-5; 8 nucleotides line up with TRBD1. CDR3 length: 14 amino acids. In germline, CDR1 is SGDLS, CDR2 YYNGEE. With 3 bases clipped from V and 7 bases from J, the junction kept 6 bases outside the gene matches. CDR3 amino acids: CASSATGEGQPQHF. The CDR3 nucleotides are TGTGCCAGCAGCGCGACAGGGGAGGGCCAGCCCCAGCATTTT.

This sequence joins TRBV6-5 and TRBJ2-3, with D maybe TRBD2 (6 bases). In germline, CDR1 is MNHEY, CDR2 SVGAGI. V was clipped by 5 bases and J by 3 bases, with 15 bases between them. The CDR3 contains 15 residues. CDR3 sequence reads: CASSRNGRGTDTQYF. Written as DNA, the CDR3 is TGTGCCAGCAGTCGGAACGGACGGGGGACAGATACGCAGTATTTT.

J is TRBJ1-1 and V is TRBV5-5; D not certain. Trimming stripped 1 base from V and 3 bases from J, with 10 bases between. This CDR3 contains 14 residues. The germline CDR1 and CDR2 sequences are SGHKS and YYEKEE (reference sequence). CDR3 sequence: CASSLRAADTEAFF. The CDR3 DNA reads TGTGCCAGCAGCTTGCGGGCGGCGGACACTGAAGCTTTCTTT.

This clone was seen only a few times. The chain employs TRBV6-4 and TRBJ2-2; D possibly corresponds to TRBD2 (6 bases). Germline assignment: CDR1 MRHNA and CDR2 SNTAGT. The CDR3 is 14 residues long. V was trimmed by 3 bases and J by 3 bases, leaving 8 bases between them. The CDR3 reads CASSEGGDTGELFF. For the CDR3, the DNA is TGTGCCAGCAGTGAGGGGGGAGACACCGGGGAGCTGTTTTTT.

The chain combines TRBV7-2 with TRBJ2-4, with 7 bases that match TRBD2. The CDR3 is 14 amino acids. Germline trimming cut 7 bases from V and 6 bases from J; bases unmatched to any gene: 9. Germline-derived CDR1 and CDR2 are SGHTA and FQGNSA. Here the CDR3 reads CASNPRGLVNIQYF. DNA of the CDR3: TGTGCCAGCAACCCCCGCGGACTAGTAAACATTCAGTACTTC.

The V and J genes are TRBV5-1 and TRBJ1-1, with D possibly TRBD1 on 5 matching bases. The germline V gene encodes CDR1 SGHRS and CDR2 YFSETQ. Trimming removed 1 base from V and 2 bases from J, with 9 bases in between. CDR3 length equals 14 residues. CDR3 region: CASSLSTANTEAFF. CDR3 sequence (DNA): TGCGCCAGCAGCTTGTCGACAGCTAACACTGAAGCTTTCTTT.

This chain links TRBV7-8 with TRBJ2-5; D uncertain. Germline V gene sequence: CDR1 SGHVS, CDR2 FQNEAQ. V was clipped by 10 bases and J by 0 bases, with 12 bases between them. The CDR3 has 13 residues. The CDR3 DNA reads as TGTGCCATAGCTCGGGTCCACCAAGAGACCCAGTACTTC. Its translation is CAIARVHQETQYF.